The next 4 T cell receptor beta chains were all read from a single sample in a study of sequential checkpoint blockade in melanoma (dated by TCRdb to the late 2010s). Library preparation was by the immunoSEQ multiplex PCR assay. This is the immuneACCESS table as TCRdb keeps it, with only in-frame sequences that have V and J called. A part of the clones is gone; compared with another copy, unresolved V genes explain less than half, and the rest is unexplained. Here the sample has about 17,000 clones; around two thirds occur a single time. The top ten hold around 20% of the sample. What the treatment or condition label conveys for this sample: randomized to nivolumab then ipilimumab (arm A) or the reverse (arm B). Here the sequenced sample was CD8+ T cells sorted from blood (inferred from file names), taken from a patient given nivolumab and ipilimumab in sequence. The receptors were gathered from a human donor with melanoma.

For the CDR3, the DNA is TGTGCCAGCAGCATTTGGACAGGGGATGTTTATCAGCCCCAGCATTTT. This codes for CASSIWTGDVYQPQHF. This sequence joins TRBV7-2 and TRBJ1-5; 9 bases align to TRBD1. The CDR3 covers 16 residues. With V trimmed by 5 bases and J by 5 bases, 10 bases remained unmatched. Germline CDR1 SGHTA, CDR2 FQGNSA.

This clone was recorded only once. The chain combines TRBV6-5 with TRBJ2-3, with unresolved D. Germline values: CDR1 MNHEY, CDR2 SVGAGI. V was cut by 0 bases and J by 4 bases, with 5 bases left in between. The CDR3 runs 13 residues. Written as DNA, the CDR3 is TGTGCCAGCAGTTACTCACGGGCAGATACGCAGTATTTT. Translation: CASSYSRADTQYF.

V gene TRBV4-1 combines with J gene TRBJ1-2; D is possibly TRBD1 (6 bases). Germline CDR1 reads MGHRA; CDR2 reads YSYEKL. This CDR3 is 13 amino acids long. V was clipped by 4 bases and J by 4 bases, with 10 bases between them. CDR3 in DNA: TGCGCCAGCAGCCCGGGACACGTCTATGGCTACACCTTC. Translation gives CASSPGHVYGYTF.

With regard to this clone: At the DNA level, this CDR3 is encoded by other sequences in the same sample as well. The V gene is TRBV9, the J gene TRBJ2-5, with 8 positions matching TRBD1. After removal of 3 bases from V and 2 bases from J, the junction contained 3 bases not matched to a gene. This CDR3 contains 14 residues. The germline CDR1 and CDR2 sequences are SGDLS and YYNGEE. DNA for the CDR3: TGTGCCAGCAGCGCCGGGACAGGACAAGAGACCCAGTACTTC. It is translated as CASSAGTGQETQYF.